The 10 T cell receptor beta chains reported below all come from one sample, sequenced in a study of cytomegalovirus exposure and HLA in healthy donors. PCR amplification relied on 60 Vbeta primers (plus 13 Jbeta primers). Libraries were prepared by immunoSEQ multiplex PCR; TCRdb keeps only in-frame clonotypes and omits some of them. The sample has about 130,000 clones, around 72% seen once. The sample taken for sequencing was PBMCs. The source is a woman aged 40 to 49 in good health and CMV-seronegative.

The rearrangement joins TRBV6-1 to TRBJ2-5; 8 bases agree with TRBD2. The V and J ends lost 5 bases and 2 bases, in that order; junction bases with no gene match: 7. There are 15 residues in the CDR3. The germline V gene has CDR1 MNHNS and CDR2 SASEGT. DNA for the CDR3: TGTGCCAGCAGTTCCGCGGGGGGCTCACAAGAGACCCAGTACTTC. This encodes CASSSAGGSQETQYF.

The chain joins TRBV27 to TRBJ1-1; 7 nucleotides match TRBD1. Germline assignment: CDR1 MNHEY and CDR2 SMNVEV (reference sequence). This CDR3 has 15 residues. The ends lost 0 bases at V and 3 bases at J; junction bases unmatched: 4. CDR3 nucleotide sequence: TGTGCCAGCAGTTTATCGCCGACAGGGTACACTGAAGCTTTCTTT. Translated: CASSLSPTGYTEAFF.

This clone was seen more than once but under ten times. The chain links TRBV6-6 to TRBJ1-1, with TRBD1 as a possible D gene (6 bases). V lost 7 bases to trimming and J lost 5 bases, with 20 bases between them. Germline assignment: CDR1 MNHNY and CDR2 SVGAGI (reference sequence). The CDR3 totals 15 residues. Here the CDR3 reads CASTPLGGRGTEAFF. CDR3 DNA: TGTGCCAGCACCCCATTGGGGGGGCGCGGGACTGAAGCTTTCTTT.

V gene TRBV27 combines with J gene TRBJ2-3; 8 bases match TRBD2. Germline V lookup: CDR1 MNHEY, CDR2 SMNVEV (reference sequence). J lost 3 bases, V lost 4 bases, and 6 bases had no gene match. There are 15 residues in the CDR3. DNA of the CDR3: TGTGCCAGCAGTTCCCCTAGCGGGCCGACAGATACGCAGTATTTT. Amino acids: CASSSPSGPTDTQYF.

This clone appeared a few times. The chain links TRBV29-1 to TRBJ2-5, with 8 bases lining up with TRBD1. Germline values: CDR1 SQVTM, CDR2 ANQGSEA. This CDR3 region has 14 residues. J was trimmed by 0 bases and V by 7 bases; bases with no gene match: 7. The CDR3: CSAPDRDDQETQYF. The DNA for the CDR3 is TGCAGCGCCCCGGACAGGGACGACCAAGAGACCCAGTACTTC.

The rearrangement uses TRBV9 and TRBJ2-2, with 8 bases that match TRBD2. This CDR3 comprises 16 residues. From germline, CDR1 is SGDLS and CDR2 YYNGEE. V shed 4 bases and J 3 bases; nucleotides not matched to a gene: 8. The CDR3 protein is CASSPRTSWDTGELFF. The DNA of the CDR3 is TGTGCCAGCAGCCCAAGGACTAGCTGGGACACCGGGGAGCTGTTTTTT.

V and J are TRBV28 and TRBJ2-1, with unresolved D. The CDR3 covers 11 residues. The V gene's germline CDR1 is MDHEN and CDR2 SYDVKM. V lost 6 bases to trimming and J lost 10 bases, with 10 bases between them. CDR3 region: CASSSPGEQFF. The CDR3 coding sequence is TGTGCCAGCAGCTCCCCCGGGGAGCAGTTCTTC.

This clone was counted a single time. The chain joins TRBV10-2 to TRBJ2-3; D unresolved. Trimming cost V 4 bases and J 0 bases, with 5 bases left between them. The CDR3 is 13 residues long. Germline V lookup: CDR1 WSHSY, CDR2 SAAADI. The CDR3 coding sequence is TGCGCCAGCAGTGCCCGTAGCACAGATACGCAGTATTTT. Its translation is CASSARSTDTQYF.

The chain is built from TRBV6-1 and TRBJ2-5, with a weak D call TRBD1 (5 bases). Trimming cost V 10 bases and J 11 bases, with 17 bases left between them. The CDR3 has 11 residues. Looked up from germline, CDR1 is MNHNS and CDR2 is SASEGT. Here the CDR3 reads CAIGAFQEQYF. The CDR3 DNA reads as TGTGCCATTGGGGCCTTTCAAGAGCAGTACTTC.

In regard to this clone: Other DNA sequences in the same sample also yield this CDR3. The V and J genes are TRBV5-1 and TRBJ2-5; TRBD2 matches at 8 bases. With 0 bases clipped from V and 1 base from J, the junction kept 2 bases outside the gene matches. The CDR3 covers 15 residues. In germline, CDR1 is SGHRS, CDR2 YFSETQ. The CDR3: CASSLASGSQETQYF. As DNA, the CDR3 is TGCGCCAGCAGCTTGGCCAGCGGGAGCCAAGAGACCCAGTACTTC.